This T cell receptor (beta chain) stems from a study of T cells after yellow fever vaccination. Study overall: Low-cell-number fractions underwent preparation using SMART-Seq v4 Ultra Low Input. General observations from the study: CD4 and CD8 compartments shared a small share of clonotypes, likely from convergent recombination. Post-booster samples contained most primary-vaccination clones (just under 98% CD4, roughly 88% CD8).

The V and J ends lost 1 base and 0 bases respectively, with 13 bases between them. This CDR3 has 16 residues. Germline V lookup: CDR1 DFQATT, CDR2 SNEGSKA (reference sequence). UMIs and a universal primer site were added when TCR cDNA was made by 5'RACE template switching. Each CDR3 protein is one row after TCRdb ran MiXCR on the 5' RACE reads. The table has a few hundred thousand distinct CDR3 sequences, roughly a sixth seen once. This clonotype was picked up many times. What it binds is unknown. The chain employs TRBV20-1 and TRBJ2-1; D uncertain. The sequence derives from a man younger than 35 who received the YFV17D yellow fever vaccine. Sequencing used PBMCs, obtained roughly 5 days after the first yellow fever vaccination. CDR3 DNA: TGCAGTGCTAGAGGTAGAGGCGGTAGCTCCTACAATGAGCAGTTCTTC. Its translation: CSARGRGGSSYNEQFF.